The text below deals with one TCR beta chain. A read error may account for a junction end that differs from germline. These data come from a study of molecular identifiers for immune sequencing clone quantification. MiXCR, run by TCRdb on the PCR reads, gives a single entry per CDR3 protein. The top ten clones hold under 0.85% of a sample with about 500,000 distinct CDR3 sequences, under 30% of them seen once. The sequencing sample was made of naive CD8+ T cells from blood, with Jurkat cell RNA spiked in. The subset: FACS-sorted CD8+CD4-CCR7+CD45RA+ naive T cells. This TCR derives from a human donor in good health. Some libraries in this study had Jurkat cell RNA spiked in.

CDR3 nucleotide sequence: TGCGCCAGCAGGCAAGTGACCGCCAGAGGAAACACCATATATTTT. It specifies CASRQVTARGNTIYF. This chain connects TRBV4-1 to TRBJ1-3; D is unresolved. The CDR3 runs to 15 residues. Germline values: CDR1 MGHRA, CDR2 YSYEKL.